Listed below are T cell receptor beta chains from one sample, sequenced in a study of Tregs in tolerant kidney transplant recipients. Here immunoSEQ multiplex PCR was the method, and the copy in TCRdb shows in-frame clones only, minus some. Of some 250,000 clones in the sample, about 80% were seen once. The specimen sequenced was CD4+ T cells from blood. Every receptor here comes from a human donor in good health. CDR3s include the opening cysteine and the closing phenylalanine or tryptophan. Fields, in order: J gene, clone size, D gene, V gene, CDR3 length, CDR3 protein, CDR3 DNA. The D gene is left open where the match is weak. Clone size is shown for a subset of rows, as once, few, many or a class of expanded clone.

>TRBJ1-1|.|.|TRBV6-6|15
CASSYLRGLNTEAFF
TGTGCCAGCAGTTACCTGCGGGGGCTGAACACTGAAGCTTTCTTT
>TRBJ2-3|few|.|TRBV2|11
CASSYADTQYF
TGTGCCAGCAGCTATGCAGATACGCAGTATTTT
>TRBJ1-1|few|.|TRBV10-3|14
CAISEFGSGTEAFF
TGTGCCATCAGTGAGTTCGGCTCCGGGACGGAAGCTTTCTTT
>TRBJ1-2|.|.|TRBV6-5|11
CASSEGVGYTF
TGTGCCAGCAGTGAAGGGGTTGGCTACACCTTC
>TRBJ1-6|few|.|TRBV10-1|11
CASISTGPLHF
TGCGCCAGCATATCCACCGGACCCCTCCACTTT
>TRBJ2-5|.|.|TRBV5-1|17
CASSLGFTGGTQETQYF
TGCGCCAGCAGCTTGGGGTTTACCGGGGGAACACAAGAGACCCAGTACTTC
>TRBJ2-2|.|.|TRBV18|19
CASSPPTLRVMGGAGELFF
TGTGCCAGCTCACCACCGACTCTCAGGGTAATGGGTGGCGCCGGGGAGCTGTTTTTT
>TRBJ1-3|.|.|TRBV28|14
CASSLLQSGNTIYF
TGTGCCAGCAGTTTACTCCAGTCTGGAAACACCATATATTTT
>TRBJ2-2|.|TRBD2|TRBV11-3|15
CASRVSGTRPGELFF
TGTGCCAGCAGGGTCTCCGGGACTAGACCGGGGGAGCTGTTTTTT
>TRBJ1-2|.|.|TRBV11-2|12
CASSDGQRGYTF
TGTGCCAGCAGCGACGGCCAGCGGGGCTACACCTTC
>TRBJ2-7|.|TRBD2|TRBV30|16
CAWTPRLAGASYEQYF
TGTGCCTGGACCCCCAGACTAGCGGGGGCTTCCTACGAGCAGTACTTC
>TRBJ2-7|few|TRBD1|TRBV7-8|15
CASSLAGTASYEQYF
TGTGCCAGCAGCTTGGCCGGGACAGCCTCCTACGAGCAGTACTTC
>TRBJ2-1|.|.|TRBV30|14
CAWSARLSGNEQFF
TGTGCCTGGAGTGCCCGACTCTCCGGCAATGAGCAGTTCTTC
>TRBJ1-1|few|.|TRBV11-2|13
CASSFAGSTEAFF
TGTGCCAGCAGCTTCGCAGGGAGCACTGAAGCTTTCTTT
>TRBJ1-2|.|.|TRBV5-4|15
CASSLNVQGNYGYTF
TGTGCCAGCAGCTTAAACGTACAGGGAAACTATGGCTACACCTTC
>TRBJ2-5|.|.|TRBV4-1|15
CASSQQVEYQETQYF
TGCGCCAGCAGCCAACAGGTTGAGTACCAAGAGACCCAGTACTTC
>TRBJ2-1|.|TRBD2|TRBV19|15
CASSKGTSGSNEQFF
TGTGCCAGTAGTAAAGGGACTAGCGGGAGCAATGAGCAGTTCTTC
>TRBJ2-7|.|.|TRBV7-9|11
CASSPLGEQYF
TGTGCCAGCAGCCCTCTAGGCGAGCAGTACTTC
>TRBJ1-4|.|.|TRBV5-1|16
CASSPGAGPPNEKLFF
TGCGCCAGCAGCCCCGGGGCAGGGCCACCCAATGAAAAACTGTTTTTT
>TRBJ2-3|.|.|TRBV6-5|16
CASSYSSGVSTDTQYF
TGTGCCAGCAGTTACTCTAGCGGAGTTAGCACAGATACGCAGTATTTT
>TRBJ1-2|.|.|TRBV28|15
CASSLSAGTDGGYTF
TGTGCCAGCAGTTTATCAGCAGGGACGGATGGTGGCTACACCTTC
>TRBJ2-5|.|.|TRBV7-9|14
CASSLFGGGETQYF
TGTGCCAGCAGCTTATTCGGGGGCGGCGAGACCCAGTACTTC
>TRBJ2-7|.|.|TRBV15|13
CATSRSWEYEQYF
TGTGCCACCAGCAGATCCTGGGAGTACGAGCAGTACTTC
>TRBJ2-7|.|TRBD2|TRBV27|14
CASSSSRLANEQYF
TGTGCCAGCAGTTCCTCCCGACTAGCGAACGAGCAGTACTTC
>TRBJ1-3|.|.|TRBV30|17
CAWSRSFATTGGNTIYF
TGTGCCTGGAGTCGGAGCTTTGCCACGACGGGTGGAAACACCATATATTTT
>TRBJ2-2|.|TRBD2|TRBV5-8|17
CASRDDLRGAWTGELFF
TGTGCCAGCAGGGATGATTTGCGGGGGGCTTGGACCGGGGAGCTGTTTTTT
>TRBJ2-1|.|TRBD2|TRBV5-1|16
CASSLLTGGRRNEQFF
TGCGCCAGCAGCTTGTTGACGGGAGGACGACGAAATGAGCAGTTCTTC
>TRBJ2-7|once|TRBD1|TRBV19|17
CASSIEGDRGNQPEQYF
TGTGCCAGTAGTATAGAGGGCGACAGGGGGAATCAACCCGAGCAGTACTTC
>TRBJ1-2|.|TRBD1|TRBV5-8|15
CASSPVPGQSYGYTF
TGTGCCAGCAGCCCGGTCCCGGGACAGAGCTATGGCTACACCTTC
>TRBJ2-7|.|.|TRBV5-1|14
CASSLEGDRGEQYF
TGCGCCAGCAGCTTGGAAGGGGATCGAGGCGAGCAGTACTTC
>TRBJ1-4|.|.|TRBV6-5|13
CASSYSPEEKLFF
TGTGCCAGCAGTTACTCACCGGAAGAAAAACTGTTTTTT
>TRBJ2-5|.|.|TRBV5-1|15
CASSLVGISQETQYF
TGCGCCAGCAGCTTGGTTGGGATCTCACAAGAGACCCAGTACTTC
>TRBJ1-2|.|.|TRBV9|16
CASSETLGLLQGGYTF
TGTGCCAGCAGCGAGACCTTGGGACTTCTCCAGGGAGGCTACACCTTC